The rows below give T cell receptor beta chains drawn from one sample of a study of technical replicates of blood from a handful of donors. The table came from immunoSEQ multiplex PCR; TCRdb's copy has only in-frame clones and leaves some out. The repertoire holds more than 80,000 clones, with around 95% as singletons. The sample taken for sequencing was T cells isolated from PBMCs. The receptors stem from a human donor in good health. Each CDR3 is given with its conserved first and last residue. A D gene is named only where the DNA matches it firmly. Part of the rows lack a size; the others show once, few, many or a class for expanded clones.

size,length,J,V,D,DNA,CDR3
.,11,TRBJ1-2,TRBV30,.,TGTGCCTGGAGTGTCTTGGCCGGCTACACCTTC,CAWSVLAGYTF
.,16,TRBJ2-5,TRBV19,.,TGTGCCAGTAGTATGGGTGCATACTACTCTCAAGAGACCCAGTACTTC,CASSMGAYYSQETQYF
.,13,TRBJ2-1,TRBV5-6,TRBD1,TGTGCCAGCAGGGGACAGGGGATCTATGAGCAGTTCTTC,CASRGQGIYEQFF
.,13,TRBJ2-7,TRBV10-2,TRBD1,TGCGCCAGTCGGACAGGCAATGCCTACGAGCAGTACTTC,CASRTGNAYEQYF
.,15,TRBJ1-3,TRBV7-6,.,TGTGCCAGCAGCTCGATTGGGGGCTTTGGAAACACCATATATTTT,CASSSIGGFGNTIYF
.,14,TRBJ2-1,TRBV10-1,TRBD1,TGCGCCAGCAGTGTGACAGGGTGGGGGAATGAGCAGTTCTTC,CASSVTGWGNEQFF
.,16,TRBJ2-3,TRBV29-1,TRBD2,TGCAGCGTTGCGGGACTAGCGGGAGTCATTCAAGATACGCAGTATTTT,CSVAGLAGVIQDTQYF
.,15,TRBJ2-3,TRBV9,.,TGTGCCAGCAGCGTAGTGGGCAGGAGCACAGATACGCAGTATTTT,CASSVVGRSTDTQYF
.,15,TRBJ1-2,TRBV9,TRBD1,TGTGCCAGCAGCTCAGCAGGGGGCCGGAACTATGGCTACACCTTC,CASSSAGGRNYGYTF
.,15,TRBJ2-3,TRBV7-3,TRBD2,TGTGCCAGCAGCTCACGACTAGCGGGGGGCGATACGCAGTATTTT,CASSSRLAGGDTQYF
.,14,TRBJ2-7,TRBV28,.,TGTGCCAGCAGTTTGGACGGGAGAAAGTACGAGCAGTACTTC,CASSLDGRKYEQYF
.,14,TRBJ2-7,TRBV7-9,.,TGTGCCAGCAGCCTAGATAGGGGATTCTACGAGCAGTACTTC,CASSLDRGFYEQYF
.,12,TRBJ2-1,TRBV7-2,.,TGTGCCAGCAGCTTCATCGGGGATGAGCAGTTCTTC,CASSFIGDEQFF
.,16,TRBJ2-3,TRBV4-2,.,TGTGCCAGCACCGTTGGTGGCGGCGCCGGCACAGATACGCAGTATTTT,CASTVGGGAGTDTQYF
.,15,TRBJ1-5,TRBV28,.,TGTGCCAGCGTACCACAGGAGTATAGCAATCAGCCCCAGCATTTT,CASVPQEYSNQPQHF
.,13,TRBJ2-7,TRBV21-1,.,TGTGCCAGCAGCAAAGGTCGGGGCTACGAGCAGTACTTC,CASSKGRGYEQYF
.,16,TRBJ2-1,TRBV15,.,TGTGCCACCAGCAGATCCCCGGGGACTTCCCGGAATGAGCAGTTCTTC,CATSRSPGTSRNEQFF
.,12,TRBJ2-2,TRBV9,.,TGTGCCAGCAGCGTAGTCGGCGGGGAGCTGTTTTTT,CASSVVGGELFF
once,17,TRBJ1-2,TRBV9,.,TGTGCCAGCAGCGTAGGCCCCCTGGCGGGGGCCGTTGGAGGCTACACCTTC,CASSVGPLAGAVGGYTF
.,14,TRBJ2-7,TRBV11-2,TRBD2,TGTGCCAGCAGCACTAGCGGGGCTTCCTACGAGCAGTACTTC,CASSTSGASYEQYF
.,18,TRBJ1-1,TRBV28,.,TGTGCCAGCAGTTTATGGCCACCCAGACGCCTAGGGAGTGATGAAGCTTTCTTT,CASSLWPPRRLGSDEAFF
.,16,TRBJ1-5,TRBV19,TRBD1,TGTGCCAGTAGACCGACAGGGGGCGAGGGCAATCAGCCCCAGCATTTT,CASRPTGGEGNQPQHF
.,15,TRBJ1-6,TRBV30,TRBD1,TGTGCCCGGCACACTGACGGGACAGGGGCTTCACCCCTCCACTTT,CARHTDGTGASPLHF
.,14,TRBJ2-1,TRBV18,.,TGTGCCAGCTCACCGTTAGCCCCCTACAATGAGCAGTTCTTC,CASSPLAPYNEQFF
.,17,TRBJ2-7,TRBV9,TRBD1,TGTGCCAGCAGCGTAGAGGAGGGGACAGGGATGAGGTACGAGCAGTACTTC,CASSVEEGTGMRYEQYF
once,14,TRBJ1-2,TRBV5-5,.,TGTGCCAGCAGCCGAGTCTGGGGCTACGATGGCTACACCTTC,CASSRVWGYDGYTF
.,14,TRBJ2-2,TRBV5-1,.,TGCGCCAGCAGGAACCCGGGAGACACCGGGGAGCTGTTTTTT,CASRNPGDTGELFF
.,16,TRBJ2-1,TRBV5-1,TRBD2,TGCGCCAGCAGCTTGGACCGACTAGCGGGAGGCCGGGGGCAGTTCTTC,CASSLDRLAGGRGQFF
.,15,TRBJ2-1,TRBV5-1,TRBD2,TGCGCCAGCAGCTTGGGGACTAGCGGGTCCCATGAGCAGTTCTTC,CASSLGTSGSHEQFF
.,13,TRBJ2-7,TRBV28,.,TGTGCCAGCAGTTTGGCAGGGGACTACGAGCAGTACTTC,CASSLAGDYEQYF
.,13,TRBJ2-7,TRBV10-2,.,TGCGCCAGCAGTGAGGTCAGGATGAGCGAGCAGTACTTC,CASSEVRMSEQYF
.,15,TRBJ2-7,TRBV6-5,TRBD2,TGTGCCAGCAGTTCGAGCGGGGTTAGCTCCTACGAGCAGTACTTC,CASSSSGVSSYEQYF
.,15,TRBJ2-3,TRBV5-1,TRBD1,TGCGCCAGCAGCCCGACAGGGGGCTGGACAGATACGCAGTATTTT,CASSPTGGWTDTQYF
.,15,TRBJ1-1,TRBV5-1,.,TGCGCCAGCAGCTTGTATCGGGGATCGGACACTGAAGCTTTCTTT,CASSLYRGSDTEAFF
.,15,TRBJ1-1,TRBV11-3,TRBD1,TGTGCCAGCAGCTTAGATCTCGACAGGGGCACTGAAGCTTTCTTT,CASSLDLDRGTEAFF
.,16,TRBJ1-3,TRBV10-3,.,TGTGCCATCAATGAGCCGGGGTCGAGCTCTGGAAACACCATATATTTT,CAINEPGSSSGNTIYF
.,18,TRBJ1-1,TRBV2,TRBD1,TGTGCCAGCATTGACGTTGACAGGGGGCCTGGAAAGAACACTGAAGCTTTCTTT,CASIDVDRGPGKNTEAFF
.,12,TRBJ2-1,TRBV5-1,TRBD1,TGCGCCAGCAGCTTGGAGGGGGCCGAGCAGTTCTTC,CASSLEGAEQFF
.,17,TRBJ2-3,TRBV4-2,.,TGTGCCAGCAGCCAAGAGGGCGGGATCCCCCCCACAGATACGCAGTATTTT,CASSQEGGIPPTDTQYF
.,17,TRBJ2-7,TRBV14,TRBD2,TGTGCCAGCAGCCAAGGCGTTAGCGGGGGGCCGCGTTTTGTGCAGTACTTC,CASSQGVSGGPRFVQYF
.,12,TRBJ2-7,TRBV7-8,.,TGTGCCAGCAGCTTAGCGAACAGCGAGCAGTACTTC,CASSLANSEQYF
.,15,TRBJ2-7,TRBV11-2,TRBD2,TGTGCCAGCAGCTTAGTCCCTAGCGGGCGGGCCGAGCAGTACTTC,CASSLVPSGRAEQYF
.,13,TRBJ2-1,TRBV29-1,TRBD1,TGCAGCGTTGGACAGGGACCTTACAATGAGCAGTTCTTC,CSVGQGPYNEQFF
.,14,TRBJ2-7,TRBV4-1,TRBD1,TGCGCCAGCAGCAAAGACAGGGGGCACGGGGAGCAGTACTTC,CASSKDRGHGEQYF
once,14,TRBJ2-5,TRBV10-3,TRBD1,TGTGCCATCAGGGGACAGGGGGCCGGGGAGACCCAGTACTTC,CAIRGQGAGETQYF
.,18,TRBJ2-6,TRBV7-7,.,TGTGCTAGCAGCTTAGGTCCTTACCGGGGGACTGGGGCCAACGTCCTGACTTTC,CASSLGPYRGTGANVLTF
.,12,TRBJ1-1,TRBV6-6,.,TGTGCCAGCAGTTACGGGGAGACTGAAGCTTTCTTT,CASSYGETEAFF
.,16,TRBJ1-1,TRBV19,.,TGTGCCAGTAGTCTTATACTAGGTGTAAGATCCTCTGAAGCTTTCTTT,CASSLILGVRSSEAFF
.,13,TRBJ1-4,TRBV7-3,TRBD1,TGTGCCAGCAGCCCCGGACAGGGAGAAAAACTGTTTTTT,CASSPGQGEKLFF
once,14,TRBJ2-1,TRBV28,.,TGTGCCAGCAGTTCCATTAGCTCCTACAATGAGCAGTTCTTC,CASSSISSYNEQFF
.,14,TRBJ2-7,TRBV6-1,TRBD2,TGTGCCACCAGGGCGGGGGGGTCCCCAGACGAGCAGTACTTC,CATRAGGSPDEQYF
once,15,TRBJ2-7,TRBV6-5,TRBD2,TGTGCCAGCAGTTACTCGACTAGCCGCTCCTACGAGCAGTACTTC,CASSYSTSRSYEQYF
.,15,TRBJ2-3,TRBV11-2,TRBD2,TGTGCCAGCAGCAGAGGACTAGCGGGAGTGAATACGCAGTATTTT,CASSRGLAGVNTQYF
.,20,TRBJ2-5,TRBV28,TRBD2,TGTGCCAGCAGTTTGTTCACCTGGGGTAGCGGGAGGGCAACTCAAGAGACCCAGTACTTC,CASSLFTWGSGRATQETQYF
.,17,TRBJ2-1,TRBV28,TRBD2,TGTGCCAGCAATTCCGCTAGCGGACAAATATTGTGGAATGAGCAGTTCTTC,CASNSASGQILWNEQFF
.,15,TRBJ1-2,TRBV9,.,TGTGCCAGCAGCGCAGAGCCCAGGCCCAACTATGGCTACACCTTC,CASSAEPRPNYGYTF
few,15,TRBJ2-7,TRBV7-2,.,TGTGCCAGCAGCTTAGATACCAGCGCCTCCTACGAGCAGTACTTC,CASSLDTSASYEQYF
.,16,TRBJ2-2,TRBV7-9,TRBD2,TGTGCCAGCACCCCACGAGCGGGAGCGGAAACCGGGGAGCTGTTTTTT,CASTPRAGAETGELFF